This T cell receptor (beta chain) was observed in a study of blood T cell repertoires in COVID-19. Study at large: Acute and convalescent COVID-19 specimens originated in the United States, Italy and Spain. T cells, B-cell-depleted T cells, or PBMCs supplied cDNA or gDNA.

Authors' data handling: Amplifying reference gene primers gave estimates of nucleated cell counts. Only in-frame clones appear in the TCRdb table, and some are missing; sequencing was by immunoSEQ multiplex PCR. The V and J calls and clone size were taken over from that table, and D and trimming were inferred from the DNA. Among around 260,000 clones, around 89% were seen once, and the ten largest hold around 0.8%. The source is a man in his thirties or forties with acute or convalescent COVID-19. Sample: peripheral blood.

This chain's CDR3 is CASSVASGVSYNEQFF. In DNA, the CDR3 is TGTGCCAGCAGCGTAGCTAGCGGGGTTTCCTACAATGAGCAGTTCTTC. The chain couples TRBV9 to TRBJ2-1; TRBD2 aligns across 9 bases. CDR1 and CDR2 (germline): SGDLS, YYNGEE. The V and J ends lost 0 bases and 1 base, in that order; junction bases with no gene match: 2. The CDR3 spans 16 residues. Complete variable domain (other parts from reference TRBV9 and TRBJ2-1): DSGVTQTPKHLITATGQRVTLRCSPRSGDLSVYWYQQSLDQGLQFLIQYYNGEERAKGNILERFSAQQFPDLHSELNLSSLELGDSALYFCASSVASGVSYNEQFFGPGTRLTVL.